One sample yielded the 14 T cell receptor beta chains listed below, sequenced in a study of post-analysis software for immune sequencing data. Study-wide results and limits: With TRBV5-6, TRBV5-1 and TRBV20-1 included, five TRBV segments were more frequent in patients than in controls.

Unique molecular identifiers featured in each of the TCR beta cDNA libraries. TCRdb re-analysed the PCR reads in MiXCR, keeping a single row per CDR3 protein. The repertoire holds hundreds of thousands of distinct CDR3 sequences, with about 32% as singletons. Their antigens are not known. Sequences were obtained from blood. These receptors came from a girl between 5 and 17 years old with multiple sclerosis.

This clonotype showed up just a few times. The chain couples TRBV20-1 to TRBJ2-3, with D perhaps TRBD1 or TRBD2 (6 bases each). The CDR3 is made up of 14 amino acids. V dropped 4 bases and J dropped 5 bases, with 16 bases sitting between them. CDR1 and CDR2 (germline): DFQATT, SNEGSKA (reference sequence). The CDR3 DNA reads TGCAGTGCTAAAATAGGGGGGCGGGGAGATACGCAGTATTTT. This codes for CSAKIGGRGDTQYF.

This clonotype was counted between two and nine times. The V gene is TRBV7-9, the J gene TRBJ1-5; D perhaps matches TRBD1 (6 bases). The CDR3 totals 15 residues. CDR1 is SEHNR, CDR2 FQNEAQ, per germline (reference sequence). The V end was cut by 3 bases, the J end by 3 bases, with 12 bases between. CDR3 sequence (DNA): TGTGCCAGCAGCTTGACTAGGACAGACAATCAGCCCCAGCATTTT. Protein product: CASSLTRTDNQPQHF. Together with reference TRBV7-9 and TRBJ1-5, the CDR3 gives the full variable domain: DTGVSQNPRHKITKRGQNVTFRCDPISEHNRLYWYRQTLGQGPEFLTYFQNEAQLEKSRLLSDRFSAERPKGSFSTLEIQRTEQGDSAMYLCASSLTRTDNQPQHFGDGTRLSIL.

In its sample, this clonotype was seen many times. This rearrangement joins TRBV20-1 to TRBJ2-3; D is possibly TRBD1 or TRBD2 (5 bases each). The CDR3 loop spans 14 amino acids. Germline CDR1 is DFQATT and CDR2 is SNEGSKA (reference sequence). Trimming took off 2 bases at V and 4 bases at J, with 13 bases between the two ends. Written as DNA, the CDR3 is TGCAGTGCTAGATGGGGGAATATTGCAGATACGCAGTATTTT. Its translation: CSARWGNIADTQYF.

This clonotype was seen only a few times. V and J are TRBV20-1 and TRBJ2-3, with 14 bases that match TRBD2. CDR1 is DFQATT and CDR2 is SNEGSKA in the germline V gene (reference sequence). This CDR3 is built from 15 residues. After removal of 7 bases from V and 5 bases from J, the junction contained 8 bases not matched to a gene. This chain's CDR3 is CSVPTSGGAGDTQYF. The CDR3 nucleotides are TGCAGTGTTCCGACTAGCGGGGGGGCGGGAGATACGCAGTATTTT.

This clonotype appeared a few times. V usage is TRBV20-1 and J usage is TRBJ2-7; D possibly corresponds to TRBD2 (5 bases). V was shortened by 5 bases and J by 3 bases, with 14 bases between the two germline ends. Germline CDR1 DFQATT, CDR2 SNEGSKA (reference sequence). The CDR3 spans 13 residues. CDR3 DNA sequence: TGCAGTGCTGGTGCCGGACTTAACTACGAGCAGTACTTC. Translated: CSAGAGLNYEQYF.

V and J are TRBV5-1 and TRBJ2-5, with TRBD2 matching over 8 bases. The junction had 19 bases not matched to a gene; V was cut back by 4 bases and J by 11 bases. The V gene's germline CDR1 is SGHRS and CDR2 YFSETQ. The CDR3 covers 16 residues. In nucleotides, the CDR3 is TGCGCCAGCAGCAATCGACTAGCGTTCGGGAGCGATGAGCAGTACTTC. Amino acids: CASSNRLAFGSDEQYF.

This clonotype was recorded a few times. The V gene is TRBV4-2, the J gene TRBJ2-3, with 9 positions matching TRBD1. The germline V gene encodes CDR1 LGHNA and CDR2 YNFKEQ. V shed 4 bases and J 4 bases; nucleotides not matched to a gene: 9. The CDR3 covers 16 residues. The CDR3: CASSPGQGRVADTQYF. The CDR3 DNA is TGTGCCAGCAGCCCGGGACAGGGCAGGGTTGCAGATACGCAGTATTTT.

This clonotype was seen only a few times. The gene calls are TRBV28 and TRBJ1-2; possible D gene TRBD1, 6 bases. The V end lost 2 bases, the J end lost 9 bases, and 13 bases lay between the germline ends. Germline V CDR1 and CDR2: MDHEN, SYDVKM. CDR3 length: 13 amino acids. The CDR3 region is CASSLGQGMRYTF. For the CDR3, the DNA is TGTGCCAGCAGTTTAGGGCAGGGGATGCGCTACACCTTC.

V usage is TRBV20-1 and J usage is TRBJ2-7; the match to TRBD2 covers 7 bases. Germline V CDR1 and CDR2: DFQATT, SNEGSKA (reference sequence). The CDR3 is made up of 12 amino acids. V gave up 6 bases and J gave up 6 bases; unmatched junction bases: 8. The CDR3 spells CSARGGGGEQYF. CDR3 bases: TGCAGTGCCCGTGGGGGGGGTGGCGAGCAGTACTTC.

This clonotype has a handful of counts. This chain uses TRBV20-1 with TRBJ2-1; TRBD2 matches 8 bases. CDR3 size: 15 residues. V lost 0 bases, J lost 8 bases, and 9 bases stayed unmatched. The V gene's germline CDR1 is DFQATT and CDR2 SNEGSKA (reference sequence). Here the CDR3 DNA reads TGCAGTGCTAGAGAGGCCGGACTAGCTTTCGATGAGCAGTTCTTC. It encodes CSAREAGLAFDEQFF.

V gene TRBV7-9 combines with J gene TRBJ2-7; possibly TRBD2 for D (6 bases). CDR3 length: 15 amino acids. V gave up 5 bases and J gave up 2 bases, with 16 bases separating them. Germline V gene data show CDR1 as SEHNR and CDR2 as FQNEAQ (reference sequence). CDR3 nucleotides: TGTGCCAGCAGCCCCGCCGGGGGATGGACCTACGAGCAGTACTTC. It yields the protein CASSPAGGWTYEQYF.

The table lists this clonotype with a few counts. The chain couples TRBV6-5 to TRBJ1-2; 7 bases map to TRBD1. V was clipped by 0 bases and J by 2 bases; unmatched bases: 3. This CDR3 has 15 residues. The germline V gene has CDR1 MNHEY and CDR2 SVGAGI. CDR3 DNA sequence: TGTGCCAGCAGTTACTCGGCGGGACAGAACTATGGCTACACCTTC. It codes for CASSYSAGQNYGYTF.

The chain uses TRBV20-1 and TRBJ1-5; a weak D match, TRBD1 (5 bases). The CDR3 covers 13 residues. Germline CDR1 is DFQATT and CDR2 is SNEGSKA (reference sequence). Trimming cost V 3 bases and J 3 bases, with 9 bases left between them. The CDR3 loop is CSASGGVNQPQHF. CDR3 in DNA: TGCAGTGCTAGCGGGGGTGTCAATCAGCCCCAGCATTTT.

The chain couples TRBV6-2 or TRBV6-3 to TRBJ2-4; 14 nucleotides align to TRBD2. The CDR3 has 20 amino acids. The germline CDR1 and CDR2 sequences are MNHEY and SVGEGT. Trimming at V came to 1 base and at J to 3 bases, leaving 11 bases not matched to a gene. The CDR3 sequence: CASSYYPGLAGVSSKNIQYF. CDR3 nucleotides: TGTGCCAGCAGTTACTACCCGGGACTAGCGGGAGTCTCGAGCAAAAACATTCAGTACTTC.